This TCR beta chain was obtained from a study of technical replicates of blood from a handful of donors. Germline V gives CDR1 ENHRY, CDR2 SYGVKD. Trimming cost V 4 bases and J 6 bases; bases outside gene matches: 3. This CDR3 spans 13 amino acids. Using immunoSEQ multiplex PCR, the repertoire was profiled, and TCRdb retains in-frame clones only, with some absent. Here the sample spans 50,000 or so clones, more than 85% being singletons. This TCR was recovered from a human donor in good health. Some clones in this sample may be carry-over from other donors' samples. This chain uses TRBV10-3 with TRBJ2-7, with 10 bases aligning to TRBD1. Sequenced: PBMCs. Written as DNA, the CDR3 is TGTGCCATCAGTGGACAGGGGGCGGGCGAGCAGTACTTC. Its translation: CAISGQGAGEQYF.